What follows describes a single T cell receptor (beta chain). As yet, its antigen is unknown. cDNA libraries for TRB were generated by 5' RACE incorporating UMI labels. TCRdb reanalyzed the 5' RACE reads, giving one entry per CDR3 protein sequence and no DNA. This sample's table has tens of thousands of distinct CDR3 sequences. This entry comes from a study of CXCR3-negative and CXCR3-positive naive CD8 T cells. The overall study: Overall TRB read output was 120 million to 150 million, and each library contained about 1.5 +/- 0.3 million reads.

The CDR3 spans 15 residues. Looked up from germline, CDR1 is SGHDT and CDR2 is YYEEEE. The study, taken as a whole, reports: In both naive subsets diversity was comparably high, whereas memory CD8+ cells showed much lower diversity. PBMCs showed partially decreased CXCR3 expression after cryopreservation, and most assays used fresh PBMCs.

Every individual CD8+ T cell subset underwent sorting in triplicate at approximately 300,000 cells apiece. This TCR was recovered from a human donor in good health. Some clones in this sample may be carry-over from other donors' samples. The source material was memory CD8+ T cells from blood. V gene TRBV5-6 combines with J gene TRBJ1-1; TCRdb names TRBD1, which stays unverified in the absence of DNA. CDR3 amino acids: CASSPTGGVGTEAFF.